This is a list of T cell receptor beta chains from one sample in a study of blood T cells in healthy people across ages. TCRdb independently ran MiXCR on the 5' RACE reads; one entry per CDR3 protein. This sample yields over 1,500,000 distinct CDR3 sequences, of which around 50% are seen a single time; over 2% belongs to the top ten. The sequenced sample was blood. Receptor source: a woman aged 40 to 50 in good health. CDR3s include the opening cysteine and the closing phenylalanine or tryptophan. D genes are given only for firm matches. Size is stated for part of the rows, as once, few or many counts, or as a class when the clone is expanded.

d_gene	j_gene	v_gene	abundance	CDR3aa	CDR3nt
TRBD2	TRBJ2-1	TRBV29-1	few	CSVEGSGGGRNEQFF	TGCAGCGTTGAAGGAAGCGGGGGCGGTAGAAATGAGCAGTTCTTC
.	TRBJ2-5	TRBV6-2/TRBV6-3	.	CASSYLLGETQYF	TGTGCCAGCAGTTACCTCCTTGGAGAGACCCAGTACTTC
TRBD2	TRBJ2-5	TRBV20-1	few	CSALGTSGAEETQYF	TGCAGTGCTCTCGGGACTAGCGGAGCCGAGGAGACCCAGTACTTC
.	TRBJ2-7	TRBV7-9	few	CASSFGGRVDEQYF	TGTGCCAGCAGCTTCGGGGGTCGGGTAGACGAGCAGTACTTC
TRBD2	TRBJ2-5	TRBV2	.	CASSEGGLGGDETQYF	TGTGCCAGCAGTGAGGGAGGACTAGGAGGGGACGAGACCCAGTACTTC
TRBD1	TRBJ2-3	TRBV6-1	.	CASSQSPGQGLGSGVKRDTQYF	TGTGCCAGCAGTCAAAGCCCGGGACAGGGGCTCGGTAGCGGGGTCAAAAGAGATACGCAGTATTTT
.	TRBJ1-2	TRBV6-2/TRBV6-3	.	CASSQNRAGYTF	TGTGCCAGCAGTCAGAACAGGGCTGGCTACACCTTC
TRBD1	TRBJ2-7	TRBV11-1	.	CASSGPDRVSYEQYF	TGTGCCAGCAGCGGCCCGGACAGGGTCTCCTACGAGCAGTACTTC
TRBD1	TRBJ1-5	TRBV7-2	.	CASSLSGGEGNQPQHF	TGTGCCAGCAGCTTATCAGGGGGTGAGGGCAATCAGCCCCAGCATTTT
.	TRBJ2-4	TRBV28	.	CASSLGGVIQYF	TGTGCCAGCAGTTTGGGCGGTGTCATTCAGTACTTC
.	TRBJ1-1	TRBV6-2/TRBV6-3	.	CASSYIGGLRTEAFF	TGTGCCAGCAGTTACATTGGGGGGCTGCGCACTGAAGCTTTCTTT
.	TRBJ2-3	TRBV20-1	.	CSAREVVGTDTQYF	TGCAGTGCTAGGGAAGTTGTAGGCACAGATACGCAGTATTTT
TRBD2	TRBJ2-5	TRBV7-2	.	CASSVQGIAGGAFKTQYF	TGTGCCAGCAGCGTTCAGGGTATAGCGGGGGGGGCCTTTAAGACCCAGTACTTC
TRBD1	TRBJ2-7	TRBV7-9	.	CASSSRGTSYEQYF	TGTGCCAGCAGCAGCAGGGGGACCTCCTACGAGCAGTACTTC
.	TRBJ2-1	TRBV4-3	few	CASSPTVDPYNEQFF	TGCGCCAGCAGCCCGACAGTAGACCCTTACAATGAGCAGTTCTTC
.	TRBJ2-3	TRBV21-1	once	CASRGLAGGDSTDTQYF	TGTGCCAGCAGGGGACTAGCGGGGGGGGATAGCACAGATACGCAGTATTTT
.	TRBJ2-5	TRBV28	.	CASTRFGTEETQYF	TGTGCCAGCACGCGGTTTGGGACCGAAGAGACCCAGTACTTC
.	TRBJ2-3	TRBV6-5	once	CASSYSSPGDTQYF	TGTGCCAGCAGTTACTCGAGTCCCGGAGATACGCAGTATTTT
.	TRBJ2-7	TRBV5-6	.	CASSLGQSFYEQYF	TGTGCCAGCAGCTTGGGACAGTCTTTCTACGAGCAGTACTTC
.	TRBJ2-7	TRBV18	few	CASSRTQGTSSYEQYF	TGTGCCAGCTCACGAACACAGGGGACTAGCTCCTACGAGCAGTACTTC
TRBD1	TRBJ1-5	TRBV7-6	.	CASSLDRQGKVGQPQHF	TGTGCCAGCAGCTTGGACCGACAGGGCAAAGTGGGTCAGCCCCAGCATTTT
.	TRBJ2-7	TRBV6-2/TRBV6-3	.	CASSPSLNQSGRYEQYF	TGTGCCAGCAGTCCTAGCCTCAATCAGAGCGGCCGGTACGAGCAGTACTTC
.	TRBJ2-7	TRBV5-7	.	CASSPGDPVYEQYF	TGTGCCAGCAGCCCTGGGGACCCCGTCTACGAGCAGTACTTC
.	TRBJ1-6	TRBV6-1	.	CASSERTDLNSPLHF	TGTGCCAGCAGTGAGAGGACAGATCTTAATTCACCCCTCCACTTT
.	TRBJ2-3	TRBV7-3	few	CASSLFGGPVDTQYF	TGTGCCAGCAGCTTATTCGGGGGGCCGGTAGATACGCAGTATTTT
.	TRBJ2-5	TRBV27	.	CASSFRAQGGETQYF	TGTGCCAGCAGTTTCCGGGCCCAAGGCGGAGAGACCCAGTACTTC
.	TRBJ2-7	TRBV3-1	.	CASSQGVGGRSPYEQYF	TGTGCCAGCAGCCAAGGAGTGGGAGGCAGGTCGCCCTACGAGCAGTACTTC
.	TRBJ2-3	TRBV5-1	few	CASSLDQGSVDTQYF	TGCGCCAGCAGCTTGGATCAGGGCTCTGTAGATACGCAGTATTTT